This is a list of T cell receptor beta chains from one sample in a study of CD8+ T cells in alopecia areata. Using immunoSEQ multiplex PCR, the repertoire was profiled, and TCRdb retains in-frame clones only, with some absent. The sample records about 210,000 clones, around two fifths being singletons. The material was CD4+ T cells sorted from blood, obtained around week 37, from a patient treated with tofacitinib. These receptors all stem from a human donor with alopecia areata. Both conserved end residues are part of each CDR3. A D gene is named only where the DNA matches it firmly. The size field is filled for only some rows; it gives once, few, many or a size class.

length	D	V	J	size	CDR3	DNA
15	NA	TRBV11-2	TRBJ2-2	few	CASSSRGTNTGELFF	TGTGCCAGCAGCTCCAGGGGCACGAACACCGGGGAGCTGTTTTTT
13	NA	TRBV5-1	TRBJ1-1	few	CASSLSLGGEAFF	TGCGCCAGCAGCTTGTCTTTAGGGGGTGAAGCTTTCTTT
17	TRBD2	TRBV7-8	TRBJ2-7	few	CASSLDPPGLAAYEQYF	TGTGCCAGCAGCTTAGATCCACCGGGACTAGCGGCCTACGAGCAGTACTTC
12	NA	TRBV7-8	TRBJ1-5	NA	CASSQGHQPQHF	TGTGCCAGCAGCCAGGGCCATCAGCCCCAGCATTTT
13	NA	TRBV7-9	TRBJ1-2	NA	CASSPAPQGGYTF	TGTGCCAGCAGCCCGGCGCCTCAGGGTGGCTACACCTTC
13	NA	TRBV2	TRBJ2-7	NA	CASSRSENYEQYF	TGTGCCAGCAGTAGATCTGAGAACTACGAGCAGTACTTC
12	NA	TRBV30	TRBJ2-7	NA	CAWSGVSYEQYF	TGTGCCTGGAGTGGGGTGAGTTACGAGCAGTACTTC
14	NA	TRBV2	TRBJ2-2	NA	CASKGRVVTGELFF	TGTGCCAGCAAAGGACGGGTGGTCACCGGGGAGCTGTTTTTT
15	NA	TRBV12-2	TRBJ2-1	NA	CVTSTSGSRRNEQFF	TGCGTCACCTCGACTAGCGGGAGCAGGAGGAATGAGCAGTTCTTC
16	TRBD2	TRBV5-1	TRBJ2-1	few	CASSPQASGSRNEQFF	TGCGCCAGCAGCCCCCAGGCTAGCGGGAGTAGGAATGAGCAGTTCTTC
12	NA	TRBV7-6	TRBJ1-5	once	CASGTRGQPQHF	TGTGCCAGCGGCACCAGGGGTCAGCCCCAGCATTTT
15	NA	TRBV5-1	TRBJ2-1	once	CASSLSGGPNNEQFF	TGCGCCAGCAGCTTGTCAGGAGGCCCTAACAATGAGCAGTTCTTC
17	TRBD1	TRBV18	TRBJ2-1	NA	CASSHRDRGLSYNEQFF	TGTGCCAGCTCACACCGGGACAGGGGGTTATCCTACAATGAGCAGTTCTTC
15	NA	TRBV7-9	TRBJ2-7	NA	CASSLFRDGTYEQYF	TGTGCCAGCAGCTTATTTAGGGACGGGACCTACGAGCAGTACTTC
15	NA	TRBV2	TRBJ1-2	NA	CASSEEAEGSYGYTF	TGTGCCAGCAGTGAAGAAGCGGAGGGATCTTATGGCTACACCTTC
12	TRBD1	TRBV30	TRBJ2-5	NA	CAWDRAQGTQYF	TGTGCCTGGGACAGGGCGCAGGGGACCCAGTACTTC
14	TRBD1	TRBV5-1	TRBJ2-5	NA	CASSATGIQETQYF	TGCGCCAGCAGCGCGACAGGGATACAAGAGACCCAGTACTTC
13	NA	TRBV10-1	TRBJ2-2	few	CASTPQINGELFF	TGCGCCAGCACCCCCCAAATAAACGGGGAGCTGTTTTTT
13	TRBD2	TRBV13	TRBJ2-1	NA	CATSPPGGNEQFF	TGTGCCACCTCTCCCCCGGGAGGGAATGAGCAGTTCTTC
14	NA	TRBV25-1	TRBJ1-5	NA	CASSGTGRNQPQHF	TGTGCCAGCAGTGGAACAGGGCGAAATCAGCCCCAGCATTTT
11	NA	TRBV30	TRBJ2-1	NA	CAWSGFHEQFF	TGTGCCTGGAGTGGGTTCCATGAGCAGTTCTTC
15	TRBD2	TRBV18	TRBJ2-7	NA	CASSPQGLAGGEQYF	TGTGCCAGCTCACCACAGGGCCTAGCGGGAGGCGAGCAGTACTTC
17	TRBD2	TRBV2	TRBJ2-1	NA	CASRGKTSGYTYNEQFF	TGTGCCAGCAGGGGAAAAACTAGCGGGTATACCTACAATGAGCAGTTCTTC
13	NA	TRBV29-1	TRBJ2-5	few	CSVAGRGLREQYF	TGCAGCGTCGCGGGACGTGGGTTAAGGGAGCAGTACTTC
16	NA	TRBV2	TRBJ1-4	many	CASARDGAIPNEKLFF	TGTGCCAGCGCCCGGGACGGAGCGATTCCTAATGAAAAACTGTTTTTT
14	NA	TRBV11-2	TRBJ2-2	NA	CASSSGTPFGELFF	TGTGCCAGCAGCTCCGGGACCCCTTTTGGGGAGCTGTTTTTT
14	NA	TRBV29-1	TRBJ2-6	few	CSVDHNSGANVLTF	TGCAGCGTTGACCATAACTCTGGGGCCAACGTCCTGACTTTC
12	NA	TRBV29-1	TRBJ2-3	NA	CSVEDGGDTQYF	TGCAGCGTTGAAGACGGGGGAGATACGCAGTATTTT
12	NA	TRBV29-1	TRBJ1-2	NA	CSVEDHGTGYTF	TGCAGCGTTGAAGATCACGGGACTGGCTACACCTTC
11	NA	TRBV10-3	TRBJ2-7	NA	CAISDSYEQYF	TGTGCCATCAGTGATTCCTACGAGCAGTACTTC
17	TRBD2	TRBV30	TRBJ2-1	NA	CAWSGGAGPIKYNEQFF	TGTGCCTGGAGTGGAGGAGCGGGGCCCATTAAGTACAATGAGCAGTTCTTC
14	NA	TRBV11-2	TRBJ2-7	NA	CASSLRGFSYEQYF	TGTGCCAGCAGCTTAAGAGGATTCTCCTACGAGCAGTACTTC
13	NA	TRBV28	TRBJ2-7	once	CASSLRSPYEQYF	TGTGCCAGCAGTCTCCGAAGCCCCTACGAGCAGTACTTC
14	NA	TRBV4-2	TRBJ2-2	NA	CASSPGRATGELFF	TGTGCCAGCAGCCCCGGACGGGCAACCGGGGAGCTGTTTTTT
15	NA	TRBV5-1	TRBJ1-1	NA	CASSLAFRTNTEAFF	TGCGCCAGCAGCTTGGCCTTTCGGACGAACACTGAAGCTTTCTTT
14	NA	TRBV5-4	TRBJ2-5	many	CASSFGQTQETQYF	TGTGCCAGCAGCTTCGGGCAGACCCAAGAGACCCAGTACTTC
15	NA	TRBV4-1	TRBJ2-7	NA	CASSPLTGRSYEQYF	TGCGCCAGCAGCCCGCTGACAGGGAGGTCCTACGAGCAGTACTTC